This is a list of T cell receptor beta chains from one sample in a study of T cell responses to AZD1222 COVID-19 vaccine. Here immunoSEQ multiplex PCR was the method, and the copy in TCRdb shows in-frame clones only, minus some. The sample lists over 15,000 clones, 81% occurring once. The sequencing here drew on peripheral blood, taken 28 days after the second AZD1222 dose. These TCRs come from an adult who received the AZD1222 COVID-19 vaccine. Both conserved end residues are part of each CDR3. Each record gives: clone size, D gene, J gene, V gene, CDR3 length, CDR3 DNA, CDR3 protein. A D gene is named only where the DNA matches it firmly. Only some rows state a clone size, as once, few, many or a class for expanded clones.

NA | NA | TRBJ1-1 | TRBV5-4 | 14 | TGTGCCAGCTCAGCAGACAGTATGAACACTGAAGCTTTCTTT | CASSADSMNTEAFF
NA | NA | TRBJ2-7 | TRBV19 | 14 | TGTGCCAGGGGGGAGACAGCGAGCCCCGACGAGCAGTACTTC | CARGETASPDEQYF
NA | NA | TRBJ1-2 | TRBV6-5 | 14 | TGTGCCAGCAGTTACTCTTGGGGCCCGTATGGCTACACCTTC | CASSYSWGPYGYTF
NA | NA | TRBJ2-7 | TRBV2 | 11 | TGTGCCAGCGTTCAAGGGGACGAGCAGTACTTC | CASVQGDEQYF
NA | TRBD2 | TRBJ2-3 | TRBV7-8 | 13 | TGTGCCAGCAGCCGGGAGCGGGAGGATACGCAGTATTTT | CASSREREDTQYF
NA | NA | TRBJ1-1 | TRBV5-6 | 13 | TGTGCCAGCAGCTTGGAATTGGGGTTTGAAGCTTTCTTT | CASSLELGFEAFF
NA | NA | TRBJ2-1 | TRBV29-1 | 14 | TGCAGCGTTGTAGGGGAACGCTCCTACAATGAGCAGTTCTTC | CSVVGERSYNEQFF
few | NA | TRBJ2-3 | TRBV2 | 13 | TGTGCCAGCAGTACTCAGAGCACAGATACGCAGTATTTT | CASSTQSTDTQYF
NA | NA | TRBJ1-2 | TRBV6-5 | 11 | TGTGCCAGCAGGTCGAACTATGGCTACACCTTC | CASRSNYGYTF
NA | TRBD2 | TRBJ2-2 | TRBV3-1/TRBV3-2 | 17 | TGTGCCAGCAGCCAAGGGAGGAGCGGGAGGGCCCCCGGGGAGCTGTTTTTT | CASSQGRSGRAPGELFF
NA | NA | TRBJ2-7 | TRBV5-1 | 14 | TGCGCCAGCAGCTACTCACTGCAGGGGCTCGAGCAGTACTTC | CASSYSLQGLEQYF